These T cell receptor beta chains were read from a single sample in a study of beta chain features in type 1 diabetes. Assay used: immunoSEQ multiplex PCR; TCRdb lists only in-frame clones, some missing. The repertoire consists of 250,000 to 300,000 clones, with about 24% occurring once and the leading ten covering 0.012%. Material: naive CD4+ T cells from blood. All receptors come from a woman in her twenties or thirties with type 1 diabetes. Each CDR3 is given with its conserved first and last residue. A D gene is named only where the DNA matches it firmly. A row's size may be missing; if present it is once, few, many or a size class.

size,V,length,J,D,CDR3,DNA
.,TRBV29-1,15,TRBJ1-5,TRBD1,CSVAETGYSNQPQHF,TGCAGCGTTGCGGAGACAGGGTATAGCAATCAGCCCCAGCATTTT
.,TRBV2,14,TRBJ1-5,TRBD1,CASSFGQGGQPQHF,TGTGCCAGCAGTTTTGGACAGGGAGGTCAGCCCCAGCATTTT
few,TRBV4-1,19,TRBJ2-2,TRBD1,CASSHENRDRGRNTGELFF,TGCGCCAGCAGCCACGAAAACCGGGACAGGGGGAGGAACACCGGGGAGCTGTTTTTT
few,TRBV14,14,TRBJ1-1,TRBD1,CASSPIGQAFSAFF,TGTGCCAGCAGCCCGATTGGACAGGCCTTTTCGGCTTTCTTT
few,TRBV30,15,TRBJ2-2,.,CASGRAAGSTGELFF,TGTGCCTCGGGAAGGGCAGCGGGTTCCACCGGGGAGCTGTTTTTT
few,TRBV5-4,13,TRBJ2-4,TRBD1,CASGSGDREIQYF,TGTGCCAGCGGCTCGGGGGACAGGGAGATTCAGTACTTC
.,TRBV5-1,14,TRBJ1-5,.,CASSLLPGNQPQHF,TGCGCCAGCAGCTTGTTACCCGGGAATCAGCCCCAGCATTTT
few,TRBV5-6,16,TRBJ2-3,TRBD2,CASSLLTSGSTDTQYF,TGTGCCAGCAGCTTGTTGACTAGCGGGAGCACAGATACGCAGTATTTT
.,TRBV5-4,17,TRBJ2-1,TRBD2,CASSLAGRRTSGLEQFF,TGTGCCAGCAGCTTGGCGGGACGGCGGACTAGCGGCCTGGAGCAGTTCTTC
few,TRBV7-9,16,TRBJ2-7,TRBD1,CASSFRPDRAVHEQYF,TGTGCCAGCAGCTTCCGGCCGGACAGGGCGGTCCACGAGCAGTACTTC
few,TRBV29-1,12,TRBJ1-1,.,CSVGTFNTEAFF,TGCAGCGTTGGCACATTTAACACTGAAGCTTTCTTT
few,TRBV7-9,17,TRBJ2-1,TRBD2,CASSLYKRESSYNEQFF,TGTGCCAGCAGCCTATATAAGCGGGAGAGCTCCTACAATGAGCAGTTCTTC
.,TRBV5-4,15,TRBJ2-7,TRBD2,CASSPPTSGTYEQYF,TGTGCCAGCAGCCCACCCACTAGCGGAACCTACGAGCAGTACTTC
.,TRBV5-4,15,TRBJ2-7,TRBD2,CASSRLAGALYEQYF,TGTGCCAGCAGCAGACTAGCGGGAGCTTTGTACGAGCAGTACTTC
.,TRBV29-1,15,TRBJ2-7,TRBD1,CSVEDRGQGLYEQYF,TGCAGCGTTGAAGATCGAGGACAGGGGCTCTACGAGCAGTACTTC
.,TRBV5-6,14,TRBJ2-5,TRBD2,CASSSSGRLETQYF,TGTGCCAGCAGCTCCAGCGGGAGATTGGAGACCCAGTACTTC
.,TRBV30,14,TRBJ1-4,.,CAWSVQAGGEKLFF,TGTGCCTGGAGTGTACAGGCCGGCGGTGAAAAACTGTTTTTT
.,TRBV7-3,13,TRBJ1-2,TRBD1,CASSPETGSGYTF,TGTGCCAGCAGCCCCGAGACAGGGAGCGGCTACACCTTC
.,TRBV25-1,15,TRBJ2-7,.,CASSEKDYASYEQYF,TGTGCCAGCAGTGAAAAGGACTACGCGTCCTACGAGCAGTACTTC
.,TRBV7-2,15,TRBJ2-7,TRBD2,CASSPTSGRGYEQYF,TGTGCCAGCAGCCCGACTAGCGGGAGAGGGTACGAGCAGTACTTC
few,TRBV6-5,13,TRBJ1-2,.,CASSTIRVNGYTF,TGTGCCAGCAGTACGATCAGGGTAAATGGCTACACCTTC
few,TRBV30,14,TRBJ1-4,.,CAWTRTGLNEKLFF,TGTGCCTGGACCAGAACAGGGCTTAATGAAAAACTGTTTTTT
few,TRBV18,15,TRBJ1-2,.,CASSQRQLGPNGYTF,TGTGCCAGCTCACAACGACAGTTGGGCCCGAATGGCTACACCTTC
.,TRBV11-2,13,TRBJ1-5,.,CASSFQVDQPQHF,TGTGCCAGCAGCTTTCAGGTCGATCAGCCCCAGCATTTT
.,TRBV4-1,14,TRBJ2-2,.,CASSQDLIRGELFF,TGCGCCAGCAGCCAAGATCTGATCAGGGGGGAGCTGTTTTTT
few,TRBV5-1,15,TRBJ2-1,TRBD2,CASSLRLAGNNEQFF,TGCGCCAGCAGCTTACGACTAGCGGGGAACAATGAGCAGTTCTTC
few,TRBV30,15,TRBJ2-3,.,CAWSVGGDGGDTQYF,TGTGCCTGGAGTGTTGGCGGGGATGGAGGAGATACGCAGTATTTT
few,TRBV7-9,14,TRBJ2-1,TRBD1,CASSSHRGKYEQFF,TGTGCCAGCAGCTCACACAGGGGGAAGTATGAGCAGTTCTTC
few,TRBV6-4,13,TRBJ2-2,TRBD1,CASSEQGTGELFF,TGTGCCAGCAGTGAACAGGGGACCGGGGAGCTGTTTTTT
few,TRBV11-2,13,TRBJ2-1,TRBD2,CASSPGLAGFGFF,TGTGCCAGCAGCCCGGGACTAGCGGGATTCGGGTTCTTC
.,TRBV4-1,15,TRBJ1-1,TRBD1,CASLRVGTGVTEAFF,TGCGCCAGCCTCCGGGTTGGGACAGGGGTCACTGAAGCTTTCTTT
.,TRBV30,15,TRBJ2-3,.,CAWSAAAPLSDTQYF,TGTGCCTGGAGTGCGGCGGCTCCGTTGTCAGATACGCAGTATTTT
few,TRBV28,11,TRBJ1-1,.,CASSRNTEAFF,TGTGCCAGCAGCCGGAACACTGAAGCTTTCTTT
.,TRBV7-3,12,TRBJ2-3,.,CASSREADTQYF,TGTGCCAGCAGCAGAGAGGCAGATACGCAGTATTTT
few,TRBV19,15,TRBJ2-7,.,CASSITGSLTYEQYF,TGTGCCAGTAGTATAACAGGGAGCCTTACCTACGAGCAGTACTTC
.,TRBV19,13,TRBJ1-1,.,CASQSAIGVEAFF,TGTGCCAGTCAATCGGCTATCGGGGTCGAAGCTTTCTTT
few,TRBV19,13,TRBJ2-5,TRBD2,CASRVAGQETQYF,TGTGCCAGTAGAGTAGCGGGGCAAGAGACCCAGTACTTC
once,TRBV5-1,13,TRBJ1-2,.,CASGDSLNYGYTF,TGCGCCAGCGGCGACAGCCTGAACTATGGCTACACCTTC
few,TRBV9,15,TRBJ2-1,TRBD2,CASSNSGGSYNEQFF,TGTGCCAGCAGCAACAGCGGGGGCTCCTACAATGAGCAGTTCTTC
few,TRBV5-4,15,TRBJ2-1,TRBD2,CASSQGLAGNNEQFF,TGTGCCAGCAGCCAGGGACTAGCGGGTAACAATGAGCAGTTCTTC
.,TRBV9,15,TRBJ2-5,TRBD1,CASSVAGGLFETQYF,TGTGCCAGCAGCGTAGCAGGGGGCCTGTTCGAGACCCAGTACTTC
few,TRBV9,15,TRBJ2-7,TRBD2,CASSGTGTSDYEQYF,TGTGCCAGCAGCGGGACCGGGACTAGCGACTACGAGCAGTACTTC
.,TRBV28,12,TRBJ1-2,.,CASFDGYYGYTF,TGTGCCAGCTTCGACGGGTACTATGGCTACACCTTC
.,TRBV7-9,16,TRBJ2-2,.,CASSLAGSLNTGELFF,TGTGCCAGCAGCTTAGCGGGTAGCTTGAACACCGGGGAGCTGTTTTTT
.,TRBV7-2,15,TRBJ2-1,TRBD2,CASSLVSAGVHEQFF,TGTGCCAGCAGCTTAGTTTCTGCGGGAGTCCATGAGCAGTTCTTC
.,TRBV29-1,12,TRBJ2-5,TRBD1,CSVDRGLETQYF,TGCAGCGTCGACAGGGGGCTTGAGACCCAGTACTTC
.,TRBV19,15,TRBJ2-1,TRBD1,CASNTGTGGYNEQFF,TGTGCCAGTAACACCGGGACAGGGGGCTACAATGAGCAGTTCTTC
.,TRBV30,13,TRBJ1-5,.,CAWSPGGNQPQHF,TGTGCCTGGAGTCCAGGGGGCAATCAGCCCCAGCATTTT
.,TRBV27,16,TRBJ2-4,.,CASSPLGHLAKNIQYF,TGTGCCAGCAGTCCCCTGGGACATCTAGCCAAAAACATTCAGTACTTC
.,TRBV27,18,TRBJ2-7,TRBD2,CASSLWASGRNSSYEQYF,TGTGCCAGCAGTTTGTGGGCTAGCGGGAGGAACAGCTCCTACGAGCAGTACTTC
.,TRBV11-2,14,TRBJ1-5,TRBD1,CASSSGGADQPQHF,TGTGCCAGCAGCTCAGGGGGCGCAGATCAGCCCCAGCATTTT